These T cell receptor beta chains were read from a single sample in a study of T cell changes during pregnancy in multiple sclerosis. The method was immunoSEQ multiplex PCR; TCRdb's version includes in-frame clones alone and lacks a portion of them. The sample has roughly 40,000 clones; almost 95% are singletons. The input for sequencing was CD4+ T cells from peripheral blood mononuclear cells, taken after pregnancy. The receptors originated from a female donor with multiple sclerosis, enrolled in a pregnancy study. The CDR3 runs from the conserved cysteine through the conserved F or W. The D gene is left open where the match is weak. Size tells how often a clone was seen (once, few, many) or the class of an expanded clone, and some rows leave it out.

J	D	V	size	CDR3	DNA
TRBJ1-6	-	TRBV27	-	CASTIALGSAYNSPLHF	TGTGCCAGCACCATCGCTCTCGGGAGCGCTTATAATTCACCCCTCCACTTT
TRBJ2-7	-	TRBV6-1	-	CASSRESSSFYEQYF	TGTGCCAGCAGTAGGGAGTCCTCTTCGTTTTACGAGCAGTACTTC
TRBJ1-3	-	TRBV7-5	-	CARSENRASGNTIYF	TGTGCCAGAAGCGAGAACAGGGCCTCTGGAAACACCATATATTTT
TRBJ1-5	-	TRBV7-8	-	CASSPGRRDGNQPQHF	TGTGCCAGCAGCCCCGGGCGGCGGGATGGCAATCAGCCCCAGCATTTT
TRBJ2-1	-	TRBV11-2	-	CASSSGQIPGSSYNEQFF	TGTGCCAGCAGCTCGGGTCAAATTCCGGGGAGCTCCTACAATGAGCAGTTCTTC
TRBJ2-5	-	TRBV5-6	once	CASLQDGGQETQYF	TGTGCCAGCCTTCAAGACGGGGGCCAAGAGACCCAGTACTTC
TRBJ1-2	-	TRBV28	-	CASSLSSPGTSGYTF	TGTGCCAGCAGTTTAAGTTCCCCAGGGACTTCCGGCTACACCTTC
TRBJ2-5	TRBD2	TRBV9	-	CASSVGLAGGPAVETQYF	TGTGCCAGCAGCGTAGGACTAGCGGGGGGGCCGGCGGTTGAGACCCAGTACTTC
TRBJ2-2	-	TRBV5-4	-	CASSFQGSNTGELFF	TGTGCCAGCAGCTTTCAGGGCTCGAACACCGGGGAGCTGTTTTTT
TRBJ2-3	TRBD2	TRBV7-6	-	CASSLARSGGRNTQYF	TGTGCCAGCAGCTTGGCGCGTAGCGGGGGCAGGAATACGCAGTATTTT
TRBJ2-3	TRBD2	TRBV10-3	-	CAISSGGITDTQYF	TGTGCCATCAGCTCGGGGGGAATCACAGATACGCAGTATTTT
TRBJ2-1	-	TRBV30	-	CAQSPGYNEQFF	TGTGCCCAGTCCCCGGGCTACAATGAGCAGTTCTTC
TRBJ2-4	-	TRBV21-1	-	CASSIRLLAKNIQYF	TGTGCCAGCAGCATCAGATTGTTAGCCAAAAACATTCAGTACTTC
TRBJ2-5	TRBD1	TRBV11-1	-	CASSLDRGHQETQYF	TGTGCCAGCAGCTTGGACAGGGGCCATCAAGAGACCCAGTACTTC
TRBJ2-1	-	TRBV7-9	-	CASSALAGAGYNEQFF	TGTGCCAGCAGCGCGCTGGCGGGGGCAGGATACAATGAGCAGTTCTTC
TRBJ1-6	TRBD1	TRBV18	-	CASSRTTGGWDSPLHF	TGTGCCAGCTCACGAACGACAGGGGGCTGGGATTCACCCCTCCACTTT
TRBJ1-4	TRBD1	TRBV7-9	-	CASSWTGLYEKLFF	TGTGCCAGCAGCTGGACAGGGCTTTATGAAAAACTGTTTTTT
TRBJ1-2	-	TRBV2	-	CASSETGLNREGYTF	TGTGCCAGCAGTGAAACGGGCTTAAACCGGGAGGGCTACACCTTC
TRBJ2-1	TRBD2	TRBV9	-	CASSVGGGFSYNEQFF	TGTGCCAGCAGCGTAGGCGGGGGGTTCTCCTACAATGAGCAGTTCTTC
TRBJ1-1	-	TRBV6-5	-	CASTGLATEAFF	TGTGCCAGCACGGGGTTGGCCACTGAAGCTTTCTTT
TRBJ1-2	TRBD1	TRBV29-1	-	CSVVTGTGTNYGYTF	TGCAGCGTTGTAACAGGGACAGGTACGAACTATGGCTACACCTTC
TRBJ2-1	TRBD2	TRBV4-2	-	CASSQVGGSEQFF	TGTGCCAGCAGCCAAGTCGGGGGGAGCGAGCAGTTCTTC
TRBJ2-3	TRBD2	TRBV6-5	-	CASKAGGADTQYF	TGTGCCAGCAAGGCGGGGGGGGCAGATACGCAGTATTTT
TRBJ2-7	TRBD2	TRBV6-1	-	CASSEAGGNYEQYF	TGTGCCAGCAGTGAAGCGGGGGGGAACTACGAGCAGTACTTC
TRBJ2-4	-	TRBV5-4	-	CASRPDREENIQYF	TGTGCCAGCAGGCCTGACAGGGAGGAAAACATTCAGTACTTC
TRBJ2-5	-	TRBV30	-	CAWTSRVETQYF	TGTGCCTGGACTTCGAGGGTGGAGACCCAGTACTTC
TRBJ2-1	TRBD2	TRBV15	-	CATRRTSGGPYNEQFF	TGTGCCACCAGGAGGACTAGCGGGGGGCCCTACAATGAGCAGTTCTTC
TRBJ1-2	-	TRBV15	-	CATSREIPNYGYTF	TGTGCCACCAGCAGGGAGATTCCTAACTATGGCTACACCTTC
TRBJ2-7	TRBD1	TRBV5-8	-	CASSLGQGVNEQYF	TGTGCCAGCAGCTTGGGACAGGGCGTCAACGAGCAGTACTTC
TRBJ1-1	-	TRBV9	-	CASSPSWLNTEAFF	TGTGCCAGCAGCCCGAGTTGGTTGAACACTGAAGCTTTCTTT
TRBJ1-5	-	TRBV6-6	-	CASIKGRDSNQPQHF	TGTGCCAGCATTAAGGGGAGGGATAGCAATCAGCCCCAGCATTTT
TRBJ1-2	-	TRBV4-1	-	CASSQEVGRRTNYGYTF	TGCGCCAGCAGCCAAGAGGTGGGGAGAAGGACTAACTATGGCTACACCTTC
TRBJ2-1	TRBD2	TRBV5-1	-	CASSLAPSGGANEQFF	TGCGCCAGCAGCTTGGCCCCTAGCGGGGGGGCTAATGAGCAGTTCTTC
TRBJ1-2	TRBD1	TRBV25-1	-	CASSDKGSGGFYGYTF	TGTGCCAGCAGTGATAAAGGGTCAGGGGGGTTCTATGGCTACACCTTC
TRBJ2-7	TRBD1	TRBV5-6	-	CASRGQATYEQYF	TGTGCCAGCCGAGGACAGGCGACCTACGAGCAGTACTTC
TRBJ2-7	TRBD1	TRBV7-2	-	CASSVRTGSYEQYF	TGTGCCAGCAGCGTGAGGACAGGTTCCTACGAGCAGTACTTC
TRBJ2-7	-	TRBV11-2	once	CASSLLGTFYEQYF	TGTGCCAGCAGCTTGTTGGGCACATTCTACGAGCAGTACTTC
TRBJ2-3	TRBD1	TRBV25-1	-	CASSEEGQGKTDTQYF	TGTGCCAGCAGTGAAGAGGGACAGGGCAAGACAGATACGCAGTATTTT
TRBJ1-6	-	TRBV27	-	CASSLSPGMRLTPLHF	TGTGCCAGCAGTTTATCGCCAGGAATGCGTCTAACACCCCTCCACTTT
TRBJ1-5	-	TRBV19	-	CASSRGSNQPQHF	TGTGCCAGTAGTAGAGGTAGCAATCAGCCCCAGCATTTT
TRBJ1-5	-	TRBV15	-	CATSRSTGPRGNQPQHF	TGTGCCACCAGCAGATCTACAGGGCCTAGGGGCAATCAGCCCCAGCATTTT
TRBJ2-3	TRBD2	TRBV9	-	CASSGTSSDTQYF	TGTGCCAGCAGCGGGACTAGTTCAGATACGCAGTATTTT
TRBJ2-1	-	TRBV10-3	-	CAIRPSSGSYNEQFF	TGTGCCATCAGACCCTCGAGCGGCTCCTACAATGAGCAGTTCTTC
TRBJ1-1	TRBD1	TRBV9	-	CASSVGEGRTGNTEAFF	TGTGCCAGCAGCGTAGGTGAAGGGCGGACAGGGAACACTGAAGCTTTCTTT
TRBJ2-7	TRBD1	TRBV6-5	-	CASSYSARTGSSEQYF	TGTGCCAGCAGTTATTCCGCCCGGACAGGGAGTAGCGAGCAGTACTTC
TRBJ2-1	-	TRBV4-1	-	CASSHSSTVDPYNEQFF	TGCGCCAGCAGCCACTCATCGACAGTCGATCCCTACAATGAGCAGTTCTTC
TRBJ2-3	-	TRBV4-1	once	CASSQGWGPTDTQYF	TGCGCCAGCAGCCAAGGATGGGGGCCCACAGATACGCAGTATTTT
TRBJ1-4	TRBD1	TRBV6-5	-	CASSYSDRMHEKLFF	TGTGCCAGCAGTTACTCGGACAGGATGCATGAAAAACTGTTTTTT
TRBJ2-3	TRBD2	TRBV4-2	-	CASSQAGLAGSTDTQYF	TGTGCCAGCAGCCAAGCGGGGCTAGCGGGGTCTACAGATACGCAGTATTTT
TRBJ2-5	TRBD2	TRBV5-4	-	CASSKRSGGAVETQYF	TGTGCCAGCAGCAAACGGAGCGGGGGGGCGGTGGAGACCCAGTACTTC
TRBJ1-6	-	TRBV29-1	-	CSVGTGSNNSPLHF	TGCAGCGTCGGAACAGGGTCCAATAATTCACCCCTCCACTTT
TRBJ2-3	-	TRBV7-9	-	CASSLKGRETDTQYF	TGTGCCAGCAGCTTAAAGGGAAGGGAGACAGATACGCAGTATTTT
TRBJ1-2	-	TRBV30	-	CACKQVNYGYTF	TGTGCCTGTAAACAGGTTAACTATGGCTACACCTTC
TRBJ1-1	TRBD1	TRBV18	-	CASSQGAENTEAFF	TGTGCCAGCTCACAGGGGGCAGAGAACACTGAAGCTTTCTTT
TRBJ2-1	-	TRBV6-5	-	CASSYSGGIYNEQFF	TGTGCCAGCAGTTACTCGGGCGGGATCTACAATGAGCAGTTCTTC
TRBJ2-5	TRBD1	TRBV7-2	-	CASSLVGTGAQETQYF	TGTGCCAGCAGCTTAGTGGGGACAGGGGCCCAAGAGACCCAGTACTTC
TRBJ1-1	TRBD1	TRBV30	-	CAWRQGDTEAFF	TGTGCCTGGAGACAGGGGGACACTGAAGCTTTCTTT
TRBJ1-2	-	TRBV5-4	-	CATSLEANYGYTF	TGTGCCACCTCGTTAGAGGCTAACTATGGCTACACCTTC